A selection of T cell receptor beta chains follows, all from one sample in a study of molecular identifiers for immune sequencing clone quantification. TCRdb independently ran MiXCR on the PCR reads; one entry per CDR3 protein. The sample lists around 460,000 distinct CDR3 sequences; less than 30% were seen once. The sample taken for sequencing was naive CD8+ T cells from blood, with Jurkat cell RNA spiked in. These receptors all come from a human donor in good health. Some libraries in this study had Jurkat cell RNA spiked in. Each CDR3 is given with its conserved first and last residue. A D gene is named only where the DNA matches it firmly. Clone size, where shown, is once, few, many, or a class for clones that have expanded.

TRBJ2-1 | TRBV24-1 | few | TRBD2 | TGTGCCACCAGTGATTTATCCCTAGCGGGAAGGGGATACAATGAGCAGTTCTTC | CATSDLSLAGRGYNEQFF
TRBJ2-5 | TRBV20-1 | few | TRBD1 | TGCAGTGCTAGCCTGTGGCACCCGACCACAGGGGCAATGGAGACCCAGTACTTC | CSASLWHPTTGAMETQYF
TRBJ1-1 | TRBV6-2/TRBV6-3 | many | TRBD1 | TGTGCCAGCAGTTCCCCCGAAGACAGGGTTCTGGTTGTTATGACTGAAGCTTTCTTT | CASSSPEDRVLVVMTEAFF
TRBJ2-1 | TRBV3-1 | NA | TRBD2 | TGTGCCAGCAGCCAAGATGTTGGTAGCGGGAGATATAATGAGCAGTTCTTC | CASSQDVGSGRYNEQFF
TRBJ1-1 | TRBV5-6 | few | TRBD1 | TGTGCCAGCAGCCCGGGACAGGGGGTGACTGAAGCTTTCTTT | CASSPGQGVTEAFF
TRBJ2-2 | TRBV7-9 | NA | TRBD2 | TGTGCCAGCAGCGAACCATCCGGGACTAGCGAAACCGGGGAGCTGTTTTTT | CASSEPSGTSETGELFF
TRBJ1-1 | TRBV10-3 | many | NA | TGTGCCATCAGTGAGCCGGGAACTGAAGCTTTCTTT | CAISEPGTEAFF
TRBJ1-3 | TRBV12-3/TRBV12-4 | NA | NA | TGTGCCAGCAGGGGGGGAGGTGGAAACACCATATATTTT | CASRGGGGNTIYF
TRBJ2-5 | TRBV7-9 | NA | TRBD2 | TGTGCCAGCAGCTTAGACCCCACCCTAGCGGGGGGGCATAGAAAGACCCAGTACTTC | CASSLDPTLAGGHRKTQYF
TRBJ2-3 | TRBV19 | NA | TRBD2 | TGTGCCAGTAGTATAGGGAGGCTAGCGGGAGAGAGCACAGATACGCAGTATTTT | CASSIGRLAGESTDTQYF
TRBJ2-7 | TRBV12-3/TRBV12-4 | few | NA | TGTGCCAGCACCGCAAGTCCTCGGCTGGACGAGCAGTACTTC | CASTASPRLDEQYF
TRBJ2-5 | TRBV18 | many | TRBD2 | TGTGCCAGCTCGCCGGGACTACAGTACCAAGAGACCCAGTACTTC | CASSPGLQYQETQYF
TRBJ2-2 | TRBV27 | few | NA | TGTGCCAGCAGTCCAAGGACAGACTACACCGGGGAGCTGTTTTTT | CASSPRTDYTGELFF
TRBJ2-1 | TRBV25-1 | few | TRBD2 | TGTGCCAGCAGTGATAGCGGGAGAGGCTACAATGAGCAGTTCTTC | CASSDSGRGYNEQFF
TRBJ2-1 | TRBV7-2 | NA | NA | TGTGCCAGCAGTGGCTCCTACAATGAGCAGGTCTTC | CASSGSYNEQVF
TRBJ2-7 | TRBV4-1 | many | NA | TGCGCCAGCAGCCAATCTAGGAGGCAGGGGTTCTCCGAGCAGTACTTC | CASSQSRRQGFSEQYF
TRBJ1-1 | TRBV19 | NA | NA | TGTGCCAGTAGTATAAGTTTTGACACTGAAGCTCTCTTT | CASSISFDTEALF
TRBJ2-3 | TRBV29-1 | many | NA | TGCAGCGTTGAAGAATTCCCCCCCAGCACAGATACGCAGTATTTT | CSVEEFPPSTDTQYF
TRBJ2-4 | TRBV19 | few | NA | TGTGCCAGACGCGCAGAAAATTTTCAGTACTTC | CARRAENFQYF
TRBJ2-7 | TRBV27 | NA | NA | TGTGCCAGCAGTTCCCCCGGGGGGCACGAGCAGTACTTC | CASSSPGGHEQYF
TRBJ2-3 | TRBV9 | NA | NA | TGTGCCAGCAGCGTAGTTGGTAGCAGCGCAGATACGCAGTATTTT | CASSVVGSSADTQYF
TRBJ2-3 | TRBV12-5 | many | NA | TGTGCTAGTGGTATCGGGGCCACCCCCACAGATACGCAGTATTTT | CASGIGATPTDTQYF
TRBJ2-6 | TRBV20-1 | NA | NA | TGCAGTGCTAGTCCGAGCTCTGGGGCCAACGTCCTGACTTTC | CSASPSSGANVLTF